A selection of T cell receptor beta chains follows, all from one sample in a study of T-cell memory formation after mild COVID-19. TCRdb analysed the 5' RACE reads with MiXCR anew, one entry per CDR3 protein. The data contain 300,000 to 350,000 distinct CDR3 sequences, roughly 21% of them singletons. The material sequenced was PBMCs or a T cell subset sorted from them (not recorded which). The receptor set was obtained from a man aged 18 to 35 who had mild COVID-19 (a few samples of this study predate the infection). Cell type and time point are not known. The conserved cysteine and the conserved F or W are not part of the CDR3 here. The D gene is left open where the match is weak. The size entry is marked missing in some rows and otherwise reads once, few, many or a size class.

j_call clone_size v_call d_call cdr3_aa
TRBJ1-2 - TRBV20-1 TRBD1 SAVRTGEFYGYT
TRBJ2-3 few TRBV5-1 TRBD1 ASRPPGQGAPDTQY
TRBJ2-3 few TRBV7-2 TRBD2 ASSPDKRGGPDTQY
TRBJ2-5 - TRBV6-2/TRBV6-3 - ATFSGGGETQY
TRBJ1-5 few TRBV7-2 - ASSLGLPWGQPQH
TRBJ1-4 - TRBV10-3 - AISGPGKGEKLF
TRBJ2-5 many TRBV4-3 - ASSQDSQETQY
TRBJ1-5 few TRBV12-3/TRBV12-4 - ASRDRRTSNQPQH
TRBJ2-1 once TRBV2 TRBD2 ASRPTSGQQF
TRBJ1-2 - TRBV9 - ASSARRADYGYT
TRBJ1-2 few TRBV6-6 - ASSREGFYGYT
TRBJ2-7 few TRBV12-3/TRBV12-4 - ASSLGGGEQY
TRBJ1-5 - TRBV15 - ATSRDATYSNQPQH
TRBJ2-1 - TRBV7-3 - ASSLPSKNEQF
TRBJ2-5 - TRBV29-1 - SVTRGGQETQY
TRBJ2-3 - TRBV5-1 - ASTQGTRPTDTQY
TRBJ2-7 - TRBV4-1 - ASSQERNPSYEQY
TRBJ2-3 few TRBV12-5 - ASGSGYSARDTQY
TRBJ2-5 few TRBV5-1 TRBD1 ASSSGGRGSQETQY
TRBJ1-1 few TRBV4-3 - ASSPQVRMNTEAF
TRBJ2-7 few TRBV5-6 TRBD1 ASSLGAQGSYEQY
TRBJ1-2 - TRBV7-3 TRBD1 ASSPSEGAGYT